This T cell receptor (beta chain) was documented in a study of graft-versus-host responses after intestinal transplantation. Study details: Transplants given to recipients were multivisceral, liver-intestinal, or isolated intestinal.

TCRdb's copy holds only in-frame clones and misses some; the assay was immunoSEQ multiplex PCR. Among approximately 24,000 clones listed, 85% to 95% were seen once. Findings and caveats of the study: Recipient marrow showed GvH clones, some seen first in ileum or blood. Association was observed between peak circulating GvH clone levels and early post-transplant HvG declines. Subjects displaying graft-donor T cell macrochimerism possessed elevated graft-versus-host to host-versus-graft clonal ratios inside allografts.

The count of this clone is one. The antigen is unknown. The sequence was obtained from a human patient who received an intestinal transplant, so some T cells may come from the graft donor. The sample in question was PBMCs, obtained 18 days after transplant.

The CDR3 reads CASSRPNQGFHNGYTF. The CDR3 bases are TGTGCCAGCAGCAGACCGAATCAGGGCTTCCACAATGGCTACACCTTC. The V gene is TRBV9, the J gene TRBJ1-2, with a possible D match to TRBD1 (5 bases). The CDR3 runs to 16 residues. The V and J ends lost 4 bases and 6 bases respectively, with 22 bases between them. Germline assignment: CDR1 SGDLS and CDR2 YYNGEE.